A selection of T cell receptor beta chains follows, all from one sample in a study of monozygotic twins with inflammatory bowel disease. TCRdb reworked the 5' RACE reads into one entry per CDR3 protein, no DNA. Seen in this sample are roughly 170,000 distinct CDR3 sequences; the ten most common clones hold 7.4%. The sequencing input was blood. The receptors were sampled from a human donor with ulcerative colitis or Crohn's disease, or a healthy co-twin of an affected twin (not recorded which). Each CDR3 is given with its conserved first and last residue.

v_call	j_call	cdr3_aa
TRBV12-3/TRBV12-4	TRBJ1-1	CASSPTGTVMNTEAFF
TRBV27	TRBJ2-5	CASSPSGGPGDQYF
TRBV7-2	TRBJ1-3	CASSLDQGARGNTIYF
TRBV3-1	TRBJ2-7	CASSPLAGEYYEQYF
TRBV20-1	TRBJ1-1	CSAANPLRDVKAFF
TRBV19	TRBJ1-5	CASSTTGGGNQPQHF
TRBV5-4	TRBJ2-1	CASSREGVLNEQFF
TRBV6-1	TRBJ2-1	CASSKGTSGRNEQFF
TRBV4-3	TRBJ2-5	CASSPRLAGAQETQYF
TRBV12-3/TRBV12-4	TRBJ1-2	CASSSWSGGSVNYGYTF
TRBV7-2	TRBJ1-1	CASSFRQGHTEAFF
TRBV6-1	TRBJ2-7	CASRDPGNRRGEQYF
TRBV24-1	TRBJ1-1	CATSDLLGPAFF
TRBV10-2	TRBJ2-2	CASSEGRGELFF
TRBV11-2	TRBJ2-7	CASSPGPSWYF
TRBV25-1	TRBJ1-1	CASGDGGQNTEAFF
TRBV20-1	TRBJ2-1	CSFSPRGLPPGRSYNEQFF
TRBV5-6	TRBJ1-2	CASSSGTGAYGYTF
TRBV14	TRBJ1-2	CASTFERVIYGYTF
TRBV29-1	TRBJ2-5	CSVELRKETQYF
TRBV29-1	TRBJ1-4	CSVEDPGARTGKLFF
TRBV27	TRBJ2-7	CASSFSGLGLSYEQYF
TRBV28	TRBJ2-2	CASGTETGELFF
TRBV11-2	TRBJ2-5	CASSLGSTETQYF
TRBV5-4	TRBJ2-3	CASSLGQGDTQYF
TRBV29-1	TRBJ2-2	CSVEDGQGAGGELFF
TRBV20-1	TRBJ2-2	CSARDITGPNTGELFF
TRBV12-3/TRBV12-4	TRBJ2-1	CASHVRIGSSYNEQFF
TRBV10-3	TRBJ2-5	CAISEAGGLLETQYF
TRBV5-1	TRBJ2-1	CASSALAGGPHEQFF
TRBV14	TRBJ1-2	CASSQAVGDGYTF
TRBV20-1	TRBJ1-3	CSASSGNTIYF